These 22 T cell receptor beta chains came from one sample sequenced in a study of shared T cell receptors in the human thymus. The protocol was immunoSEQ multiplex PCR, while the TCRdb copy is restricted to in-frame clones and leaves out a portion. This table holds almost 550,000 clones, 75% to 80% found once. Another study also made use of these data, one on human thymus T cells.

Sequenced sample: thymocytes. These receptors were taken from a boy under three years old with a congenital heart defect.

There are a few counts of this clone. The rearrangement joins TRBV29-1 to TRBJ1-2, with 7 bases fitting TRBD1. V trimming: 6 bases; J trimming: 3 bases; junction bases outside the gene matches: 16. This CDR3 comprises 16 residues. The germline CDR1 and CDR2 sequences are SQVTM and ANQGSEA. The CDR3 DNA is TGCAGCGTCCTGCCTATGACCCGGACAGGCGACTATGGCTACACCTTC. Translation gives CSVLPMTRTGDYGYTF.

The V gene is TRBV5-6, the J gene TRBJ1-5, with TRBD1 identical over 9 bases. Germline assignment: CDR1 SGHDT and CDR2 YYEEEE. The CDR3 covers 17 residues. Trimming removed 1 base from V and 0 bases from J; junction bases left unmatched: 5. Here the CDR3 reads CASSLRDRASSNQPQHF. In nucleotides, the CDR3 is TGTGCCAGCAGCTTGAGGGACAGGGCCTCTAGCAATCAGCCCCAGCATTTT. Full variable domain (missing parts from reference TRBV5-6 and TRBJ1-5): DAGVTQSPTHLIKTRGQQVTLRCSPKSGHDTVSWYQQALGQGPQFIFQYYEEEERQRGNFPDRFSGHQFPNYSSELNVNALLLGDSALYLCASSLRDRASSNQPQHFGDGTRLSIL.

The rearrangement uses TRBV27 and TRBJ1-1; D is uncertain. V lost 5 bases to trimming and J lost 1 base, with 17 bases between them. Germline lookup yields CDR1 MNHEY and CDR2 SMNVEV (reference sequence). CDR3 size: 16 residues. The CDR3 sequence is CASSACGSLTNTEAFF. As DNA, the CDR3 is TGTGCCAGCAGTGCCTGCGGATCCCTCACGAACACTGAAGCTTTCTTT.

The chain employs TRBV28 and TRBJ2-2; D is possibly TRBD2 (5 bases). The V end lost 7 bases, the J end lost 5 bases, and 11 bases lay between the germline ends. Germline CDR1 reads MDHEN; CDR2 reads SYDVKM. The CDR3 consists of 13 residues. Here the CDR3 DNA reads TGTGCCAGCAAAGACGGGAATACCGGGGAGCTGTTTTTT. This gives the protein CASKDGNTGELFF.

This sequence joins TRBV5-8 and TRBJ2-5; 7 positions match TRBD1. This CDR3 contains 13 residues. The ends lost 5 bases at V and 2 bases at J; junction bases unmatched: 3. Germline-derived CDR1 and CDR2 are SGHTS and YDEGEE. CDR3 loop: CASSPGQQETQYF. In DNA form, the CDR3 reads TGTGCCAGCAGTCCGGGACAGCAAGAGACCCAGTACTTC.

This chain links TRBV5-4 with TRBJ2-1; TRBD2 matches 12 bases. The CDR3 has 19 residues. CDR1 and CDR2 (germline): SGHNT, YYREEE (reference sequence). The trim removed 5 bases at V and 2 bases at J, leaving 14 bases unmatched. The CDR3 coding sequence is TGTGCCAGCAGTCAGCCTAGCGGGAGGGCCTCTAGCACCTACAATGAGCAGTTCTTC. Translation gives CASSQPSGRASSTYNEQFF.

This clone has only a few counts. The rearrangement joins TRBV6-6 to TRBJ1-5; TRBD1 agrees at 7 bases. The CDR3 consists of 15 residues. The V gene's germline CDR1 is MNHNY and CDR2 SVGAGI (reference sequence). V lost 7 bases to trimming and J lost 2 bases; unmatched junction nucleotides: 8. The CDR3 is CASTLRQGRNQPQHF. As DNA, the CDR3 is TGTGCCAGCACCCTCAGACAGGGCCGCAATCAGCCCCAGCATTTT.

The V gene is TRBV6-4, the J gene TRBJ2-5; 11 bases are a match to TRBD2. The germline V gene encodes CDR1 MRHNA and CDR2 SNTAGT. The CDR3 has 17 amino acids. V dropped 6 bases and J dropped 4; count of bases not matched to a gene: 13. CDR3 nucleotide sequence: TGTGCCAGCAGAACCAACGGACTAGCGGGTCCTCTAGAGACCCAGTACTTC. It yields the protein CASRTNGLAGPLETQYF.

This chain joins TRBV9 and TRBJ2-3; 11 bases match TRBD2. Germline CDR1 SGDLS, CDR2 YYNGEE. This CDR3 region has 18 residues. J lost 4 bases, V lost 0 bases, and 10 bases had no gene match. In DNA form, the CDR3 reads TGTGCCAGCAGCGTAGACCAAATAGCGGGAGGGCCTCCAGATACGCAGTATTTT. This gives the protein CASSVDQIAGGPPDTQYF.

This clone was found once. The rearrangement joins TRBV7-6 to TRBJ2-1; 13 bases align to TRBD2. Trimming took 0 bases from V and 4 from J; bases not matched to a gene: 9. Germline V lookup: CDR1 SGHVS, CDR2 FNYEAQ. There are 19 residues in the CDR3. The CDR3 reads CASSLAPGLAGLVYNEQFF. DNA for the CDR3: TGTGCCAGCAGCTTAGCCCCGGGACTAGCGGGACTCGTTTACAATGAGCAGTTCTTC.

In regard to this clone: This CDR3 is also generated by other DNA sequences in the sample. The chain couples TRBV4-3 to TRBJ2-1; TRBD2 agrees at 13 bases. Germline assignment: CDR1 LGHNA and CDR2 YSLEER. The ends lost 0 bases at V and 3 bases at J; junction bases unmatched: 2. The CDR3 totals 17 residues. CDR3 amino acids: CASSQDRTSGSYNEQFF. The CDR3 DNA reads TGCGCCAGCAGCCAAGATAGGACTAGCGGGAGCTACAATGAGCAGTTCTTC.

Comments on this clone: This same CDR3 is encoded by further DNA sequences in the sample. This chain uses TRBV27 with TRBJ1-5, with 7 nucleotides matching TRBD1. The germline V gene encodes CDR1 MNHEY and CDR2 SMNVEV (reference sequence). The V segment lost 2 bases and the J segment 4 bases; nucleotides outside the gene matches: 2. The CDR3 sequence is 14 residues long. In DNA, the CDR3 is TGTGCCAGCAGTTTAGACAGGGTGAATCAGCCCCAGCATTTT. This codes for CASSLDRVNQPQHF.

This clone was found once. The chain uses TRBV18 and TRBJ1-1; D unresolved. Trimming cost V 3 bases and J 1 base, with 12 bases left between them. The CDR3 spans 15 residues. Germline-derived CDR1 and CDR2 are KGHSH and LQKENI. The CDR3 spells CASSPSTNRNTEAFF. The CDR3 bases are TGTGCCAGCTCACCCTCGACAAACAGGAACACTGAAGCTTTCTTT.

The gene calls are TRBV5-4 and TRBJ2-7; 10 positions match TRBD2. Trimming took 4 bases from V and 2 from J; bases not matched to a gene: 12. Germline CDR1 is SGHNT and CDR2 is YYREEE (reference sequence). This CDR3 spans 17 amino acids. In DNA, the CDR3 is TGTGCCAGCAGCCGGGGTGGGCTAGCGGGAGACACCTACGAGCAGTACTTC. This sequence encodes CASSRGGLAGDTYEQYF.

This clone was seen only a few times. The chain couples TRBV19 to TRBJ1-5; tentatively, D is TRBD1 (6 bases). V dropped 3 bases and J dropped 11 bases, with 14 bases sitting between them. CDR1 LNHDA and CDR2 SQIVND come from the germline V gene (reference sequence). The CDR3 spans 13 residues. CDR3 in DNA: TGTGCCAGTAGTATGGGGGGGGCTCCATCCCAGCATTTT. Amino acid sequence: CASSMGGAPSQHF.

The V and J genes are TRBV5-4 and TRBJ2-7; 7 nucleotides align to TRBD1. The CDR3 runs 14 residues. V shed 0 bases and J 3 bases; nucleotides not matched to a gene: 3. Germline CDR1 SGHNT, CDR2 YYREEE (reference sequence). CDR3 region: CASSLGQGGYEQYF. CDR3 nucleotide sequence: TGTGCCAGCAGCTTGGGACAGGGCGGCTACGAGCAGTACTTC.

This clone was counted between two and nine times. The J gene is TRBJ1-1, the V gene TRBV28; 9 bases fit TRBD1. The CDR3 consists of 14 residues. V was clipped by 6 bases and J by 0 bases; unmatched bases: 2. CDR1 is MDHEN, CDR2 SYDVKM, per germline. The CDR3 nucleotides read TGTGCCAGCAGCGGACAGGGGATGAACACTGAAGCTTTCTTT. It specifies CASSGQGMNTEAFF.

The rearrangement uses TRBV11-3 and TRBJ1-3; TRBD1 agrees at 12 bases. Germline V gives CDR1 SGHNT, CDR2 YENEEA. The CDR3 has 17 residues. J was trimmed by 0 bases and V by 5 bases; bases with no gene match: 5. The CDR3 DNA sequence: TGTGCCAGCAGCGCCGGGACAGGGGGCGACTCTGGAAACACCATATATTTT. It translates to CASSAGTGGDSGNTIYF.

V gene TRBV14 combines with J gene TRBJ2-5, with 9 bases aligning to TRBD2. Germline CDR1 SGHDN, CDR2 FVKESK. J gave up 1 base and V 1 base, and 13 bases lay outside the gene matches. The CDR3 totals 19 residues. The CDR3 nucleotides are TGTGCCAGCAGCCAAGGACCAGTTCGGCGGGAGGGCATCCAAGAGACCCAGTACTTC. Translated: CASSQGPVRREGIQETQYF.

The chain couples TRBV27 to TRBJ2-1; possibly TRBD1 for D (6 bases). Germline V gene sequence: CDR1 MNHEY, CDR2 SMNVEV (reference sequence). The CDR3 totals 16 residues. V was shortened by 6 bases and J by 1 base, with 16 bases between the two germline ends. The CDR3 region is CASRQGTHRSYNEQFF. Written as DNA, the CDR3 is TGTGCCAGCAGGCAAGGGACACACCGATCCTACAATGAGCAGTTCTTC.

CDR3: CASSLHRVSYEQYF. CDR3 bases: TGTGCCAGCAGTTTGCACAGGGTTTCCTACGAGCAGTACTTC. The rearrangement uses TRBV28 and TRBJ2-7; a weak D match, TRBD1 (6 bases). Germline V gene sequence: CDR1 MDHEN, CDR2 SYDVKM. The CDR3 sequence is 14 residues long. V was trimmed by 3 bases and J by 1 base, leaving 10 bases between them.

The chain joins TRBV27 to TRBJ2-7, with 12 bases aligning to TRBD1. Germline-derived CDR1 and CDR2 are MNHEY and SMNVEV (reference sequence). J gave up 4 bases and V 6 bases, and 7 bases lay outside the gene matches. The CDR3 is made up of 15 amino acids. The CDR3 region is CASRDGTGGVYEQYF. The CDR3 coding sequence is TGTGCCAGCAGGGACGGGACAGGGGGCGTTTACGAGCAGTACTTC.